The rows below give T cell receptor beta chains drawn from one sample of a study of cytomegalovirus exposure and HLA in healthy donors. Libraries were prepared by immunoSEQ multiplex PCR; TCRdb keeps only in-frame clonotypes and omits some of them. The sample lists approximately 160,000 clones, roughly 82% occurring once. Sequencing input: PBMCs. The receptors derive from a girl aged 5 to 17 in good health and CMV-seropositive. Both conserved end residues are part of each CDR3. A D gene is named only where the DNA matches it firmly. The listing skips clone size in some rows; elsewhere it reads once, few, many or a size class.

>14|TRBD1|TRBV27|-|TRBJ1-1
TGTGCCAGCAGTTCGGGACAGGGGGGCACTGAAGCTTTCTTT
CASSSGQGGTEAFF
>15|-|TRBV4-1|few|TRBJ1-1
TGCGCCAGCAGCCAAGAGCGCGGCAGGGATACTGAAGCTTTCTTT
CASSQERGRDTEAFF
>13|-|TRBV28|-|TRBJ1-1
TGTGCCAGCCGGTTACTACTGAACACTGAAGCTTTCTTT
CASRLLLNTEAFF
>9|-|TRBV5-1|-|TRBJ1-1
TGCGCCGCTACCGTCATAGCTTTCTTT
CAATVIAFF
>13|-|TRBV27|-|TRBJ1-2
TGTGCCAGCAGTTTGGGGAGGGGAGATGGCTACACCTTC
CASSLGRGDGYTF
>13|-|TRBV9|-|TRBJ1-2
TGTGCCAGCAGCGTAGCAGGGCCCTATGGCTACACCTTC
CASSVAGPYGYTF
>14|-|TRBV9|few|TRBJ1-2
TGTGCCAGCAGCGAAGGGGATTTGACTTATGGCTACACCTTC
CASSEGDLTYGYTF
>13|TRBD1|TRBV10-3|-|TRBJ1-5
TGTGCCATCAGTGAGGACAGGGGCCAGCCCCAGCATTTT
CAISEDRGQPQHF
>16|-|TRBV7-2|few|TRBJ1-4
TGTGCCAGCAGCCTAGGGGGTCGGCAGGGTGGTGAAAAACTGTTTTTT
CASSLGGRQGGEKLFF
>17|-|TRBV25-1|-|TRBJ1-1
TGTGCCAGCAGTGAAGGGGCCGACAGACCTTCGAACACTGAAGCTTTCTTT
CASSEGADRPSNTEAFF
>16|TRBD1|TRBV7-8|once|TRBJ2-7
TGTGCCAGCAGCTTAGGGAGGACAGGGAGAACCTACGAGCAGTACTTC
CASSLGRTGRTYEQYF
>14|TRBD2|TRBV28|-|TRBJ2-5
TGTGCCAGCACCCGGGACGGGGGAGGGGAGACCCAGTACTTC
CASTRDGGGETQYF
>18|TRBD2|TRBV5-1|-|TRBJ2-1
TGCGCCAGCAGCTCAACCCGAGGTCGAGCGGGAGGGCCCTATGAGCAGTTCTTC
CASSSTRGRAGGPYEQFF
>12|-|TRBV28|-|TRBJ1-2
TGTGCCAGCAGTACACAGGGTATCGGCTACACCTTC
CASSTQGIGYTF
>14|-|TRBV18|-|TRBJ1-2
TGTGCCAGCTCACCAGACAGCAACAGGGCTGGCTACACCTTC
CASSPDSNRAGYTF
>19|TRBD2|TRBV28|-|TRBJ2-2
TGTGCCAGCAGTCCTCACACGGGACTAGCGGGATGGGTCACCGGGGAGCTGTTTTTT
CASSPHTGLAGWVTGELFF
>17|TRBD2|TRBV28|few|TRBJ2-7
TGTGCCAGCAGTTCGGGACTAGCGGGGAGGGGATTTTACGAGCAGTACTTC
CASSSGLAGRGFYEQYF
>12|-|TRBV27|-|TRBJ2-7
TGTGCCAGCGCCGACAGGACCTACGAGCAGTACTTC
CASADRTYEQYF
>11|-|TRBV30|-|TRBJ2-7
TGTGCCGGTCGTCGGGTCGGCGAGCAGTACTTC
CAGRRVGEQYF
>18|-|TRBV28|-|TRBJ1-1
TGTGCCAGCAGTTCCCCCCGGGCCCTGGGGCCTATGAACACTGAAGCTTTCTTT
CASSSPRALGPMNTEAFF
>19|TRBD1|TRBV2|-|TRBJ2-7
TGTGCCAGCAGACCCCGGCTCGGCATACGTACAGGGGGCTTCTACGAGCAGTACTTC
CASRPRLGIRTGGFYEQYF
>16|TRBD1|TRBV5-4|-|TRBJ2-5
TGTGCCAGCAGGATACAGGGGGTCCTGGCTAGGGGGACCCAGTACTTC
CASRIQGVLARGTQYF
>13|TRBD2|TRBV6-1|-|TRBJ2-5
TGTGCCAGCAGTACGACTAGCTACGAGACCCAGTACTTC
CASSTTSYETQYF
>15|TRBD2|TRBV9|-|TRBJ2-1
TGTGCCAGCAGCGGGGGACTAGGGGCCTACAATGAGCAGTTCTTC
CASSGGLGAYNEQFF
>15|-|TRBV5-6|once|TRBJ1-5
TGTGCCAGCAGCCAGGTGGGGCAGGGCAATCAGCCCCAGCATTTT
CASSQVGQGNQPQHF
>16|-|TRBV4-2|-|TRBJ2-1
TGTGCCAGCAGCCAACAGGACTTGACCTCCTACAATGAGCAGTTCTTC
CASSQQDLTSYNEQFF
>13|-|TRBV30|-|TRBJ1-5
TGTGCCTGGAGTCTACAGGGAAATCAGCCCCAGCATTTT
CAWSLQGNQPQHF
>16|TRBD2|TRBV6-5|-|TRBJ2-5
TGTGCCAGCAGTTACTCCTCGCGGGGGGGCCGTGAGACCCAGTACTTC
CASSYSSRGGRETQYF
>13|-|TRBV6-1|few|TRBJ1-4
TGTGCCAGCAGTGTCCAGTCTAATGAAAAACTGTTTTTT
CASSVQSNEKLFF